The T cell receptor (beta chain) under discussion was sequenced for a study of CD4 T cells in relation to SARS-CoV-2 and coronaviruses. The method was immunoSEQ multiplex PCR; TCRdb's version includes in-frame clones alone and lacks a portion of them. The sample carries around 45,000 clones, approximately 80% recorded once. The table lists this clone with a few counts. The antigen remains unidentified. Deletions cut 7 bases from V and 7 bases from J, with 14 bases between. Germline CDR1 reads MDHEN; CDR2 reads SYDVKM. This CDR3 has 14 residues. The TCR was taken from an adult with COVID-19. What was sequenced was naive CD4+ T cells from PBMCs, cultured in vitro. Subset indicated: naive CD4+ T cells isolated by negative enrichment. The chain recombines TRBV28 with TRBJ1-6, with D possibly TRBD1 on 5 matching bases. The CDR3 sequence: CASIPGTVNSPLHF. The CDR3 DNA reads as TGTGCCAGCATTCCCGGGACGGTGAATTCACCCCTCCACTTT.